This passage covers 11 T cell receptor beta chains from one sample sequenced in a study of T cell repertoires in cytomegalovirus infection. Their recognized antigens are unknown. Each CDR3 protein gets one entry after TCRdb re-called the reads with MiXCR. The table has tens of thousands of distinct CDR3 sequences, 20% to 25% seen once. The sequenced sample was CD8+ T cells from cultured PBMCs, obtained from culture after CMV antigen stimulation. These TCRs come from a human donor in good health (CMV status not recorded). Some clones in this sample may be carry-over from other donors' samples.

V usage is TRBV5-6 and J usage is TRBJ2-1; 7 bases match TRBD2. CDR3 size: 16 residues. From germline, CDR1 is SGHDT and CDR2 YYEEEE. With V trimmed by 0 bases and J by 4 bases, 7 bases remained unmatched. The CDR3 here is CASSLVSGEKYNEQFF. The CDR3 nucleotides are TGTGCCAGCAGCTTGGTGAGCGGGGAGAAGTACAATGAGCAGTTCTTC.

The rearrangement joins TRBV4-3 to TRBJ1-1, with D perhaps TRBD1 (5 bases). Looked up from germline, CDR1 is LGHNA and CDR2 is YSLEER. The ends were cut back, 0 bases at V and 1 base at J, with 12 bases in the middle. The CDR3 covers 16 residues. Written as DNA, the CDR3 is TGCGCCAGCAGCCAAGATTTGCAGGGACGGAACACTGAAGCTTTCTTT. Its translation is CASSQDLQGRNTEAFF.

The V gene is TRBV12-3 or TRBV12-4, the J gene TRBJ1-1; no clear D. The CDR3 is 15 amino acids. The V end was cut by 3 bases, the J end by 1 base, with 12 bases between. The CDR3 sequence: CASSFPSAANTEAFF. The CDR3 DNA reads TGTGCCAGCAGTTTCCCCTCGGCGGCGAACACTGAAGCTTTCTTT.

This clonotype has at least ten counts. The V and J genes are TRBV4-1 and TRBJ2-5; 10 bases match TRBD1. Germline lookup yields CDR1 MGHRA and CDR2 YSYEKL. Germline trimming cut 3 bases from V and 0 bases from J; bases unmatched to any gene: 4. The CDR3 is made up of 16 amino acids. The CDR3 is CASSQAGTGDQETQYF. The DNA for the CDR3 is TGCGCCAGCAGCCAGGCCGGGACAGGGGACCAAGAGACCCAGTACTTC.

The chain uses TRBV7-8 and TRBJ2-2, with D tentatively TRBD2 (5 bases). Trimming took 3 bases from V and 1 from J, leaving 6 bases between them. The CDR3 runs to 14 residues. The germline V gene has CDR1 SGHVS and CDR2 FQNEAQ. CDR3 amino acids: CASSFGVNTGELFF. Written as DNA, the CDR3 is TGTGCCAGCAGCTTCGGGGTGAACACCGGGGAGCTGTTTTTT.

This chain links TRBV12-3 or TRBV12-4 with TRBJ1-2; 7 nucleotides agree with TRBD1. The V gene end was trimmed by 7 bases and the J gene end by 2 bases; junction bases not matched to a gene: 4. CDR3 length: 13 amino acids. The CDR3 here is CASTIQGNYGYTF. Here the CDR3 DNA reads TGTGCCAGCACAATACAGGGGAACTATGGCTACACCTTC.

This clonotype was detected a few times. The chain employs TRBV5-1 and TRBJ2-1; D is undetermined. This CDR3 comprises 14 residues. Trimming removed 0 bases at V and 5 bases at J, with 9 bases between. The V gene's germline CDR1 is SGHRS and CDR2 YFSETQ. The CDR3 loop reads CASSLVGADNEQFF. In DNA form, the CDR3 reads TGCGCCAGCAGCTTGGTCGGCGCCGACAATGAGCAGTTCTTC. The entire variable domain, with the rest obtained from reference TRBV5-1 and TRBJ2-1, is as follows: KAGVTQTPRYLIKTRGQQVTLSCSPISGHRSVSWYQQTPGQGLQFLFEYFSETQRNKGNFPGRFSGRQFSNSRSEMNVSTLELGDSALYLCASSLVGADNEQFFGPGTRLTVL.

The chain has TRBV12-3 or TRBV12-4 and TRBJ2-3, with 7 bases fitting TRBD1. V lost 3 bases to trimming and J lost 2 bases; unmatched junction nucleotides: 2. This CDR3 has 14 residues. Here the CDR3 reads CASSFTGVTDTQYF. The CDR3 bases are TGTGCCAGCAGTTTCACAGGGGTCACAGATACGCAGTATTTT.

The CDR3 region has the DNA TGCGCCAGCAGCCAAGATAGAGGGGTAGGATATGGCTACACCTTC. Protein product: CASSQDRGVGYGYTF. V gene TRBV4-3 combines with J gene TRBJ1-2; D is perhaps TRBD1 (5 bases). V lost 0 bases to trimming and J lost 5 bases, with 13 bases between them. Germline values: CDR1 LGHNA, CDR2 YSLEER. CDR3 size: 15 residues.

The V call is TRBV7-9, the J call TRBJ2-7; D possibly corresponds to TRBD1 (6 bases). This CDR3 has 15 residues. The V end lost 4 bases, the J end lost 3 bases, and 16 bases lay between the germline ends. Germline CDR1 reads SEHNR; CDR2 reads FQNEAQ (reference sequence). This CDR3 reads CASSSLAGDSYEQYF. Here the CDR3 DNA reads TGTGCCAGCAGCTCTTTAGCAGGGGATAGCTACGAGCAGTACTTC.

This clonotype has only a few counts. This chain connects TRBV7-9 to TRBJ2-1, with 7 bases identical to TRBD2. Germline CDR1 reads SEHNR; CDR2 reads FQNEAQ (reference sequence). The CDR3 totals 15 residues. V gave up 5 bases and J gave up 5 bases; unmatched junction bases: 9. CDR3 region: CASSDREGRDNEQFF. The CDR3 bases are TGTGCCAGCAGCGACCGGGAAGGGAGGGACAATGAGCAGTTCTTC. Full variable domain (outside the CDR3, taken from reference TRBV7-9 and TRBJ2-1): DTGVSQNPRHKITKRGQNVTFRCDPISEHNRLYWYRQTLGQGPEFLTYFQNEAQLEKSRLLSDRFSAERPKGSFSTLEIQRTEQGDSAMYLCASSDREGRDNEQFFGPGTRLTVL.